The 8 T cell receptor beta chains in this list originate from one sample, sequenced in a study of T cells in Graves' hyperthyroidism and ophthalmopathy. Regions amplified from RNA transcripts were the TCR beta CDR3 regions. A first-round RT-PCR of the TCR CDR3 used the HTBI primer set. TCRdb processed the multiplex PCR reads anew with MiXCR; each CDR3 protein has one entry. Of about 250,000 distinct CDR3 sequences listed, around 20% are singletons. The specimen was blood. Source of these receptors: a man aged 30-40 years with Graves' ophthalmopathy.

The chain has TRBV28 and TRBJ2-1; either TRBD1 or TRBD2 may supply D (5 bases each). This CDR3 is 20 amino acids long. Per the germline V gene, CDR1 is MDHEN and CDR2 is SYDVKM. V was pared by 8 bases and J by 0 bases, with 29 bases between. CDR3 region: CASLTLRDPYLPSSYNEQFF. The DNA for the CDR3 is TGTGCCAGCTTGACACTCCGGGACCCTTACTTGCCTAGCTCCTACAATGAGCAGTTCTTC. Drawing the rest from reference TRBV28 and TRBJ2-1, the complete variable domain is DVKVTQSSRYLVKRTGEKVFLECVQDMDHENMFWYRQDPGLGLRLIYFSYDVKMKEKGDIPEGYSVSREKKERFSLILESASTNQTSMYLCASLTLRDPYLPSSYNEQFFGPGTRLTVL.

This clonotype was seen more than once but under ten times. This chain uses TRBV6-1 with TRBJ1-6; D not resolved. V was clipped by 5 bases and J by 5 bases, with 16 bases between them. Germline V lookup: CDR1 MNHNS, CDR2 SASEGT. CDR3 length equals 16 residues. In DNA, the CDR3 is TGTGCCAGCAGTCAAACTCCGAGACCAGATAATTCACCCCTCCACTTT. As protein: CASSQTPRPDNSPLHF.

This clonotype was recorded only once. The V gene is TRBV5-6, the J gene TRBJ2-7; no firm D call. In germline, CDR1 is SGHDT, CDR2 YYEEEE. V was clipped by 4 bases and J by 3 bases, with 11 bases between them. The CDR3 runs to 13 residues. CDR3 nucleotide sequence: TGTGCCAGCAGCAAGACGGATCTCTACGAGCAGTACTTC. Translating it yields CASSKTDLYEQYF.

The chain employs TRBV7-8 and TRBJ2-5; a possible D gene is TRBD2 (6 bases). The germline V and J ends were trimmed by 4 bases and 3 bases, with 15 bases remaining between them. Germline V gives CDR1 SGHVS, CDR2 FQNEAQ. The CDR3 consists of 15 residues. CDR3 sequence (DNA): TGTGCCAGCAGCTCGCCCATGGCGGGAAAAGAGACCCAGTACTTC. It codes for CASSSPMAGKETQYF.

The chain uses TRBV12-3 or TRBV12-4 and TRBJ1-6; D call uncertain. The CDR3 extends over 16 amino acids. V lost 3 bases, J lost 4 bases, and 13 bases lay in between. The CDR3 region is CASSFLGPRYNSPLHF. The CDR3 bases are TGTGCCAGCAGTTTCTTGGGTCCTCGGTATAATTCACCCCTCCACTTT.

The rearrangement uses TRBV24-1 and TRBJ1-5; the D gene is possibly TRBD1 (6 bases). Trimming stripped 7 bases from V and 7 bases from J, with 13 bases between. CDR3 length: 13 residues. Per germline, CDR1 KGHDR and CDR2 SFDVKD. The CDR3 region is CATRGAAGQPQHF. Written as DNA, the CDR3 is TGTGCCACCAGGGGGGCAGCAGGGCAGCCCCAGCATTTT.

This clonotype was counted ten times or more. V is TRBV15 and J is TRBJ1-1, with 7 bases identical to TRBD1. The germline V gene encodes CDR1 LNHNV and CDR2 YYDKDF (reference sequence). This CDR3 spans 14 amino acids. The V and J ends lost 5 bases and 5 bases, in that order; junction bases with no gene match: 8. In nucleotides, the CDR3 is TGTGCCACCAGCCGAGGGGACAGCTCGACTGAAGCTTTCTTT. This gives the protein CATSRGDSSTEAFF.

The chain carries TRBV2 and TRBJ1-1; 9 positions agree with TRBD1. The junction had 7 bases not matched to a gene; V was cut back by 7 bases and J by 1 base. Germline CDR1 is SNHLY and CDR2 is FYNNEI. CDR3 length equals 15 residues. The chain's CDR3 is CASKFGQGRNTEAFF. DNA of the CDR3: TGTGCCAGCAAATTTGGACAGGGGCGGAACACTGAAGCTTTCTTT.